These 10 T cell receptor beta chains were sequenced from one sample in a study of blood T cell repertoires in COVID-19. Generated by immunoSEQ multiplex PCR, the TCRdb table keeps only in-frame clones and is missing some. The sample lists around 300,000 clones, 80% to 95% occurring once. Material: peripheral blood. The receptors shown here come from a woman younger than 45 with COVID-19, enrolled during active disease.

Regarding this clone: Other DNA variants within this sample encode the same CDR3. The rearrangement links TRBV5-6 to TRBJ2-7; D is perhaps TRBD2 (5 bases). V lost 1 base and J 2 bases, leaving 7 bases between the germline ends. This CDR3 contains 13 residues. Per the germline V gene, CDR1 is SGHDT and CDR2 is YYEEEE. The CDR3 sequence: CASSLSGTYEQYF. CDR3 in DNA: TGTGCCAGCAGCTTGTCCGGGACCTACGAGCAGTACTTC.

The genes are TRBV7-9 and TRBJ2-5; 9 bases fit TRBD1. Germline V gene sequence: CDR1 SEHNR, CDR2 FQNEAQ (reference sequence). The CDR3 has 14 amino acids. With 5 bases clipped from V and 3 bases from J, the junction kept 4 bases outside the gene matches. The CDR3 sequence: CASSRDRGKETQYF. The CDR3 DNA is TGTGCCAGCAGCCGAGACAGGGGGAAAGAGACCCAGTACTTC.

V is TRBV4-1 and J is TRBJ2-4; 8 nucleotides agree with TRBD1. Germline V gene lookup returns CDR1 MGHRA and CDR2 YSYEKL. The CDR3 is 17 residues long. V shed 1 base, J shed 5 bases, and the junction held 10 bases outside the gene matches. CDR3 sequence (DNA): TGCGCCAGCAGCCAAGGGGGATGGACGGGACAGGAAAACATTCAGTACTTC. This codes for CASSQGGWTGQENIQYF.

A note on this clone: Sequence at one end of the junction differs from germline and may be a read error. CDR3: CAISQSGGGDTEAFF. CDR3 nucleotide sequence: TGTGCCATCAGTCAGTCGGGGGGAGGGGACACTGAAGCTTTCTTT. The chain recombines TRBV10-3 with TRBJ1-1, with D possibly matching TRBD1 (5 bases). Germline CDR1 is ENHRY and CDR2 is SYGVKD. The CDR3 has 15 residues.

This clone showed up just a few times. The identical CDR3 is also encoded by other nucleotide sequences in the sample. The CDR3 bases are TGTGCCAGCAGCTTGGGAGGGTTTCACTATGGCTACACCTTC. Translating gives CASSLGGFHYGYTF. V usage is TRBV7-8 and J usage is TRBJ1-2; D is uncertain. Germline CDR1 SGHVS, CDR2 FQNEAQ. The CDR3 runs to 14 residues. The V gene lost 3 bases and the J gene lost 3 bases, with 11 bases spanning the gap.

The CDR3 sequence: CASGPLLAGGEEYF. CDR3 nucleotides: TGTGCCAGCGGACCTCTACTAGCGGGGGGCGAAGAGTACTTC. The genes are TRBV21-1 and TRBJ2-7; the DNA was not used to check the table's D call, TRBD2. TRBV21-1 is annotated as a pseudogene. The CDR3 covers 14 residues.

This chain uses TRBV10-2 with TRBJ2-7, with 14 bases aligning to TRBD2. This CDR3 contains 15 residues. Germline CDR1 and CDR2: WSHSY and SAAADI. Trimming at V came to 4 bases and at J to 5 bases, leaving 4 bases not matched to a gene. The CDR3 reads CASSGLGLAGDEQYF. DNA of the CDR3: TGCGCCAGCAGTGGGTTGGGACTAGCGGGAGACGAGCAGTACTTC.

This clone has a single count. This sequence joins TRBV6-1 and TRBJ2-1, with 9 positions matching TRBD2. The CDR3 length is 15 residues. Germline assignment: CDR1 MNHNS and CDR2 SASEGT. The junction had 2 bases not matched to a gene; V was cut back by 2 bases and J by 3 bases. The CDR3 sequence is CASSETSGYYNEQFF. The CDR3 nucleotides read TGTGCCAGCAGTGAAACTAGCGGGTACTACAATGAGCAGTTCTTC.

This chain links TRBV6-5 with TRBJ1-4; 7 nucleotides agree with TRBD1. The CDR3 has 14 residues. V trimming: 5 bases; J trimming: 4 bases; junction bases outside the gene matches: 4. Germline CDR1 MNHEY, CDR2 SVGAGI. The CDR3 here is CASSPRDSNEKLFF. The CDR3 bases are TGTGCCAGCAGTCCCCGGGACAGTAATGAAAAACTGTTTTTT.

The V gene is TRBV27, the J gene TRBJ2-2; 10 bases map to TRBD1. J gave up 1 base and V 6 bases, and 5 bases lay outside the gene matches. The germline CDR1 and CDR2 sequences are MNHEY and SMNVEV (reference sequence). This CDR3 region has 16 residues. The CDR3 DNA reads TGTGCCAGCAGCCGACAGGGGGCCTGGAACACCGGGGAGCTGTTTTTT. Protein sequence: CASSRQGAWNTGELFF.